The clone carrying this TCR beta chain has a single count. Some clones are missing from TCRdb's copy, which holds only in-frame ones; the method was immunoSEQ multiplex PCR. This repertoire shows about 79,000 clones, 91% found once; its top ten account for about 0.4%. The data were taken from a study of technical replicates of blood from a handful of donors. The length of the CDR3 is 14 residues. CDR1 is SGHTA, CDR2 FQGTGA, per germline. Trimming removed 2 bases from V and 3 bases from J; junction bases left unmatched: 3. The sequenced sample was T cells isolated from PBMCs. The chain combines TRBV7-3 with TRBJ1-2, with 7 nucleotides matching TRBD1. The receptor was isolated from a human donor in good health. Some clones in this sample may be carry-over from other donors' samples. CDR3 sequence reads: CASSLGQGDYGYTF. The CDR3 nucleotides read TGTGCCAGCAGCTTAGGGCAGGGGGACTATGGCTACACCTTC. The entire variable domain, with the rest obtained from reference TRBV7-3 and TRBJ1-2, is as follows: GAGVSQTPSNKVTEKGKYVELRCDPISGHTALYWYRQSLGQGPEFLIYFQGTGAADDSGLPNDRFFAVRPEGSVSTLKIQRTERGDSAVYLCASSLGQGDYGYTFGSGTRLTVV.